A single sample gave rise to the 9 T cell receptor beta chains below, sequenced in a study of T cell repertoires in ileal Crohn's disease. Time point denoted: neoterminal ileum biopsy at postoperative endoscopy, about 6 months after surgery. Data came from immunoSEQ multiplex PCR; TCRdb stores just in-frame clones and leaves some out. Of more than 60,000 clones listed, 70% to 90% were seen once; the top ten hold about 2%. Sequenced sample: ileal tissue. These TCRs come from an adult with Crohn's disease.

V is TRBV10-3 and J is TRBJ2-1; 9 nucleotides match TRBD2. Germline lookup yields CDR1 ENHRY and CDR2 SYGVKD. The V and J ends lost 10 bases and 5 bases, in that order; junction bases with no gene match: 9. The CDR3 has 14 residues. The CDR3 is CATDSGSIHNEQFF. The DNA for the CDR3 is TGTGCCACCGATAGCGGGAGCATCCACAATGAGCAGTTCTTC.

The chain employs TRBV18 and TRBJ1-2; no reliable D call. CDR3 size: 14 residues. Germline CDR1 KGHSH, CDR2 LQKENI. The V end was cut by 2 bases, the J end by 2 bases, with 9 bases between. The CDR3 nucleotides are TGTGCCAGCTCACCATCACAGAGCAACTATGGCTACACCTTC. As protein: CASSPSQSNYGYTF.

This chain uses TRBV7-2 with TRBJ1-1; weak D call: TRBD1 (6 bases). CDR3 length: 16 amino acids. V was cut by 3 bases and J by 1 base, with 15 bases left in between. The V gene's germline CDR1 is SGHTA and CDR2 FQGNSA. CDR3 DNA sequence: TGTGCCAGCAGCTTTATCTTCCCGGGACAGAACACTGAAGCTTTCTTT. Protein product: CASSFIFPGQNTEAFF.

The chain joins TRBV15 to TRBJ1-5; tentative D call: TRBD1 (5 bases). The CDR3 consists of 15 residues. V was trimmed by 0 bases and J by 5 bases, leaving 11 bases between them. In germline, CDR1 is LNHNV, CDR2 YYDKDF (reference sequence). CDR3 amino acids: CATSRDGASHQPQHF. For the CDR3, the DNA is TGTGCCACCAGCAGAGATGGGGCGAGCCATCAGCCCCAGCATTTT.

This chain joins TRBV27 and TRBJ1-1, with a tentative D call TRBD1 (6 bases). The CDR3 is 11 amino acids. Trimming removed 3 bases at V and 10 bases at J, with 9 bases between. Germline lookup yields CDR1 MNHEY and CDR2 SMNVEV (reference sequence). The CDR3 loop is CASSFSGAAFF. The CDR3 bases are TGTGCCAGCAGTTTTTCAGGGGCAGCTTTCTTT.

This clone was recorded a few times. The chain joins TRBV19 to TRBJ1-3, with D uncertain. The ends were cut back, 3 bases at V and 0 bases at J, with 12 bases in the middle. Germline V gives CDR1 LNHDA, CDR2 SQIVND (reference sequence). This CDR3 is built from 16 residues. CDR3 DNA: TGTGCCAGTAGTATTGGCACAGCAGTCTCTGGAAACACCATATATTTT. Translated: CASSIGTAVSGNTIYF. Supplemented by reference TRBV19 and TRBJ1-3, the full variable domain reads DGGITQSPKYLFRKEGQNVTLSCEQNLNHDAMYWYRQDPGQGLRLIYYSQIVNDFQKGDIAEGYSVSREKKESFPLTVTSAQKNPTAFYLCASSIGTAVSGNTIYFGEGSWLTVV.

V is TRBV28 and J is TRBJ1-2; D remains unclear. Looked up from germline, CDR1 is MDHEN and CDR2 is SYDVKM. The CDR3 loop spans 16 amino acids. Trimming pared 8 bases from V and 3 bases from J, leaving 22 bases between. CDR3 coding DNA: TGTGCCAGCTCATCCATCTTAACGCGGGTCGACTATGGCTACACCTTC. Its protein product is CASSSILTRVDYGYTF.

This rearrangement joins TRBV9 to TRBJ1-2, with TRBD1 identical over 10 bases. The germline gives CDR1 SGDLS, CDR2 YYNGEE. The trim removed 0 bases at V and 0 bases at J, leaving 5 bases unmatched. This CDR3 spans 17 amino acids. CDR3 DNA: TGTGCCAGCAGCGTAGGACAGGGGGCTTCCTCTAACTATGGCTACACCTTC. It translates to CASSVGQGASSNYGYTF.

V usage is TRBV9 and J usage is TRBJ2-3; 11 nucleotides line up with TRBD1. This CDR3 has 16 residues. Germline assignment: CDR1 SGDLS and CDR2 YYNGEE. V gave up 4 bases and J gave up 3 bases; unmatched junction bases: 7. The CDR3 region is CASSTRTGGSTDTQYF. In nucleotides, the CDR3 is TGTGCCAGCAGCACCCGGACAGGGGGCTCGACAGATACGCAGTATTTT.